These T cell receptor beta chains were read from a single sample in a study of blood T cell repertoires in COVID-19. The assay was immunoSEQ multiplex PCR, and TCRdb's table has in-frame clones only and misses some. In the table there are roughly 200,000 clones, over 70% of which are singletons. Material for sequencing was peripheral blood. The source is a woman of 80 years or more with acute or convalescent COVID-19. Both conserved end residues are part of each CDR3. D genes are given only for firm matches. Where a row states a size, it is once, few, many or the class of an expanded clone; other rows omit it.

TRBV6-6	once	TRBJ1-1	NA	CASSQPLTRQQGTEAFF	TGTGCCAGCAGTCAACCCCTCACGAGACAGCAGGGAACTGAAGCTTTCTTT
TRBV7-9	NA	TRBJ1-4	NA	CASTTRDREKLFF	TGTGCCAGCACCACGAGGGATCGGGAAAAACTGTTTTTT
TRBV9	NA	TRBJ2-5	NA	CASSVRASGETQYF	TGTGCCAGCAGCGTAAGGGCGAGCGGGGAGACCCAGTACTTC
TRBV14	NA	TRBJ2-3	TRBD2	CASSPSSGGGTDTQYF	TGTGCCAGCAGCCCCTCGTCCGGGGGGGGCACAGATACGCAGTATTTT
TRBV10-3	NA	TRBJ1-5	NA	CATTTDGSNQPQHF	TGTGCCACCACGACAGATGGTAGCAATCAGCCCCAGCATTTT
TRBV28	NA	TRBJ2-3	NA	CASSFPGGTQYF	TGTGCCAGCAGTTTTCCTGGGGGGACGCAGTATTTT
TRBV27	NA	TRBJ2-7	NA	CASSSKTGPYEQYF	TGTGCCAGCAGTTCAAAGACAGGCCCCTACGAGCAGTACTTC
TRBV18	NA	TRBJ1-5	TRBD1	CASSTTGGSNQPQHF	TGTGCCAGCTCAACCACAGGGGGGAGCAATCAGCCCCAGCATTTT
TRBV9	NA	TRBJ2-1	TRBD2	CASSGRTSDNNEQFF	TGTGCCAGCAGCGGACGGACTAGCGATAACAATGAGCAGTTCTTC
TRBV19	NA	TRBJ1-5	NA	CASSQPQHF	TGTGCCAGCAGTCAGCCCCAGCATTTT
TRBV30	NA	TRBJ1-6	NA	CAWSAGREGFGSPLHF	TGTGCCTGGAGCGCGGGCAGGGAGGGTTTTGGGTCACCCCTCCACTTT
TRBV30	NA	TRBJ1-5	NA	CAWSATHDRYSNQPQHF	TGTGCCTGGAGTGCTACCCACGACAGATATAGCAATCAGCCCCAGCATTTT
TRBV7-2	NA	TRBJ2-5	TRBD2	CASSYRLRGGQETQYF	TGTGCCAGCAGCTACCGTCTCCGGGGGGGGCAAGAGACCCAGTACTTC
TRBV11-3	NA	TRBJ2-7	TRBD1	CASSLGGQGYEQYF	TGTGCCAGCAGCTTAGGTGGACAGGGGTACGAGCAGTACTTC
TRBV30	few	TRBJ2-5	TRBD1	CAWSPSRGYQETQYF	TGTGCCTGGAGTCCATCCAGGGGGTACCAAGAGACCCAGTACTTC
TRBV5-1	NA	TRBJ2-3	NA	CASSLGASIFTDTQYF	TGCGCCAGCAGCTTGGGAGCATCGATCTTCACAGATACGCAGTATTTT
TRBV27	NA	TRBJ2-6	TRBD1	CASRQGAITGANVLTF	TGTGCCAGCCGACAGGGGGCGATAACTGGGGCCAACGTCCTGACTTTC
TRBV7-8	NA	TRBJ2-1	TRBD2	CASSSLTSGSKNEQFF	TGTGCCAGCAGCTCGTTGACTAGCGGGAGTAAAAATGAGCAGTTCTTC
TRBV10-1	NA	TRBJ1-1	NA	CASSEGSRRTEAFF	TGCGCCAGCAGTGAGGGGTCGCGGAGGACTGAAGCTTTCTTT
TRBV4-1	NA	TRBJ1-6	TRBD1	CASSRQMGQGVSPLHF	TGCGCCAGCAGCCGACAAATGGGACAGGGGGTTTCACCCCTCCACTTT
TRBV4-1	NA	TRBJ2-6	TRBD1	CASSHKGTGGGGANVLTF	TGCGCCAGCAGCCACAAGGGGACAGGGGGCGGTGGGGCCAACGTCCTGACTTTC
TRBV18	NA	TRBJ2-3	TRBD2	CATTGGRHSTDTQYF	TGTGCCACCACGGGGGGGCGGCATAGCACAGATACGCAGTATTTT
TRBV3-1/TRBV3-2	NA	TRBJ1-3	NA	CASSQGVGVGNTIYF	TGTGCCAGCAGCCAAGGGGTAGGGGTTGGAAACACCATATATTTT
TRBV11-3	NA	TRBJ2-1	TRBD1	CASSEGQGAQNEQFF	TGTGCCAGCAGCGAAGGACAGGGGGCCCAAAATGAGCAGTTCTTC
TRBV6-1	NA	TRBJ1-3	NA	CASSETDSLLSGNTIYF	TGTGCCAGCAGTGAGACGGACAGCCTCTTATCTGGAAACACCATATATTTT
TRBV19	NA	TRBJ1-3	TRBD1	CASYPGGASGNTIYF	TGTGCCAGTTATCCAGGGGGCGCGTCAGGAAACACCATATATTTT
TRBV4-2	many	TRBJ2-7	NA	CASSGLKPRPHEQYF	TGTGCCAGCAGCGGCCTAAAACCGCGGCCCCACGAGCAGTACTTC
TRBV12-3/TRBV12-4	NA	TRBJ1-2	TRBD1	CASNRGTGDGYTF	TGTGCCAGCAACCGAGGGACAGGGGATGGCTACACCTTC
TRBV12-3/TRBV12-4	NA	TRBJ2-2	NA	CASLGLDTGELFF	TGTGCCAGCCTGGGCCTCGACACCGGGGAGCTGTTTTTT
TRBV7-2	many	TRBJ2-1	NA	CASSLTGRYGEQFF	TGTGCCAGCAGCTTAACCGGGAGATACGGTGAGCAGTTCTTC
TRBV7-9	NA	TRBJ1-2	TRBD1	CASSYTGANYGYTF	TGTGCCAGCAGCTATACAGGGGCGAACTATGGCTACACCTTC
TRBV12-2	NA	TRBJ2-5	NA	CASRLAKDRGRGETQYF	TGTGCAAGTCGCTTAGCCAAAGACAGGGGGCGCGGAGAGACCCAGTACTTC
TRBV10-3	NA	TRBJ1-3	NA	CAISGTGISGNTIYF	TGTGCCATCAGTGGGACCGGGATCTCTGGAAACACCATATATTTT
TRBV18	NA	TRBJ1-1	TRBD1	CASSPGDRAFF	TGTGCCAGCTCACCGGGGGACAGGGCTTTCTTT
TRBV4-1	medium-sized	TRBJ2-7	TRBD1	CASSEMTGPYEQYF	TGCGCCAGCAGCGAAATGACAGGGCCCTACGAGCAGTACTTC
TRBV4-2	once	TRBJ1-1	NA	CASSQDRGGEAFF	TGTGCCAGCAGCCAAGATAGAGGAGGTGAAGCTTTCTTT
TRBV12-5	NA	TRBJ1-5	NA	CASGLSHNQPQHF	TGTGCTAGTGGTTTGAGCCACAATCAGCCCCAGCATTTT
TRBV10-3	NA	TRBJ2-6	NA	CAISETGLTGANVLTF	TGTGCCATCAGTGAGACAGGGCTTACTGGGGCCAACGTCCTGACTTTC
TRBV7-8	few	TRBJ2-5	NA	CASSPSGETQYF	TGTGCCAGCAGCCCTTCGGGAGAGACCCAGTACTTC
TRBV5-1	once	TRBJ1-1	TRBD1	CASSSTGWNTEAFF	TGCGCCAGCAGCTCGACAGGGTGGAACACTGAAGCTTTCTTT
TRBV6-1	few	TRBJ1-2	NA	CASRETGFSWGLSGYTF	TGTGCCAGCAGAGAAACAGGTTTTAGTTGGGGATTATCTGGCTACACCTTC
TRBV18	NA	TRBJ2-7	NA	CASSLAVAGNNEQYF	TGTGCCAGCTCCCTGGCCGTTGCAGGGAATAACGAGCAGTACTTC